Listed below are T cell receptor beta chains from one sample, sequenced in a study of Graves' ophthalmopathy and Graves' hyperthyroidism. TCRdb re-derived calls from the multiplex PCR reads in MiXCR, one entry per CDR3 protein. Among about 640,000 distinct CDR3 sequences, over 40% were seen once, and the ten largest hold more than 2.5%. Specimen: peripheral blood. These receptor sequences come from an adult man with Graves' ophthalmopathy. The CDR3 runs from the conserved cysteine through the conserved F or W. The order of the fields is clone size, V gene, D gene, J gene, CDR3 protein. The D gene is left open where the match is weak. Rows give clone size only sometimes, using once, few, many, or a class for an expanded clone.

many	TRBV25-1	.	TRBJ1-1	CASSDRTLNTEAFF
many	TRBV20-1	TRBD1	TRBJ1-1	CSARRDRANTEAFF
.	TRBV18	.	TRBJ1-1	CASSAGQLEAFF
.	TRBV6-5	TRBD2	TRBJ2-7	CATARTSDLHEQYF
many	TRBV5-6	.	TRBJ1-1	CASSLYQTGLRAEAFF
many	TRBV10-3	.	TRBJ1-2	CAISARDTANYGYTF
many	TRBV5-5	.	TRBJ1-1	CASSLTTLRAEAFF
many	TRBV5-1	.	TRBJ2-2	CASSLAGAAGELFF
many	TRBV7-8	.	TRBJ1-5	CASSLELGPHQPQHF
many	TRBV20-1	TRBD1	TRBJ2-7	CSVPDRVHEQYF
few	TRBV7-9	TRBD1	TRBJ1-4	CASSSPWDSSTNEKLFF
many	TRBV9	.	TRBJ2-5	CASSVAGVQETQYF
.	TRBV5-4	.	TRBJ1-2	CTSSPGTDRSGYTF
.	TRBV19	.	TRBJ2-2	CASSIARGQGGELFF
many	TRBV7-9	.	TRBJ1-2	CASSLGAAGYTF
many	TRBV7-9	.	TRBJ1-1	CASSLPTRGGRGTEAFF
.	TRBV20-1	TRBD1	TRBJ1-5	CSAHVGTAYRGNQPQHF
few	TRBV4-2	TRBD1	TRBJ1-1	CASRPTGTGGMNTEAFF
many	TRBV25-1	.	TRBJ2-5	CASSEGGEETQYF
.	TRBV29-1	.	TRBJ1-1	CSSSRTGNTEAFF
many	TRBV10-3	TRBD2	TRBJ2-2	CAIRPEGLAGTGELFF
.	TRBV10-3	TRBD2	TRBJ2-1	CAISGTGTSGVNEQFF
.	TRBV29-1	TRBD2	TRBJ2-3	CSVVAGGGGDTQYF
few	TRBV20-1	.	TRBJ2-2	CSARDPRGELFF
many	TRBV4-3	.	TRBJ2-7	CASSQGQGGSYEQYF
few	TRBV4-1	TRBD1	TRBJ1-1	CASSQSGQGNEAFF
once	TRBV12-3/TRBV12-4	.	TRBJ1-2	CASNSGQGYTF
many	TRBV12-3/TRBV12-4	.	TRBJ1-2	CASSLIGLDYGYTF
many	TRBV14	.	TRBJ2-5	CASSRFRQETQYF
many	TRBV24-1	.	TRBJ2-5	CATSDRTANKETQYF
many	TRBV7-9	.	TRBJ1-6	CASSSLHGSPLHF
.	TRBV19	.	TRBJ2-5	CASSTTEQRTQYF
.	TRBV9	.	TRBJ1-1	CASSYGGATEAFF
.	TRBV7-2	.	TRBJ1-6	CASSFGGIYSPLHF
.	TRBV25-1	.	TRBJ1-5	CASSEEGGYRPQHF
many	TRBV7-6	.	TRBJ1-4	CASSQGRERLFF
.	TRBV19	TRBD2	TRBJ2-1	CASSIILAGEGVEQFF
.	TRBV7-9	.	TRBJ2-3	CASSLTTDVTQYF
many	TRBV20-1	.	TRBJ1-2	CSASYGVNYGYTF
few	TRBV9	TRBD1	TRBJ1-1	CASSYSRDRRTEAFF
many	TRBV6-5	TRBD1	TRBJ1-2	CASSKQGAISGGYTF
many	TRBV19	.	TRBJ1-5	CASRTLHSTGAYQPQHF
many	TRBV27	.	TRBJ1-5	CASSQTYNQPQHF
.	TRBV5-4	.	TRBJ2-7	CASSLGQDPTYEQYF
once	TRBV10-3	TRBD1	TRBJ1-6	CAIRGQGSNSPLHF
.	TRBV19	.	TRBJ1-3	CASSNTRGIFGNTIYF